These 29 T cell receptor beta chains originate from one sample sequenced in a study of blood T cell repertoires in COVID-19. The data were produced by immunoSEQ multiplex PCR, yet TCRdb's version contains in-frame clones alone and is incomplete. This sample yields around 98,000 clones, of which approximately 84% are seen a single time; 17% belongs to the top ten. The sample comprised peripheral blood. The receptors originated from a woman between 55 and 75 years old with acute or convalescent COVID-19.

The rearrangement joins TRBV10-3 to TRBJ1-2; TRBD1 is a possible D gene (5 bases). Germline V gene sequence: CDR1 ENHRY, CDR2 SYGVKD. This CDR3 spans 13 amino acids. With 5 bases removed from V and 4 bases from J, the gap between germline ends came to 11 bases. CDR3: CAISPTETYGYTF. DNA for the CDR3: TGTGCCATCAGTCCGACAGAGACCTATGGCTACACCTTC.

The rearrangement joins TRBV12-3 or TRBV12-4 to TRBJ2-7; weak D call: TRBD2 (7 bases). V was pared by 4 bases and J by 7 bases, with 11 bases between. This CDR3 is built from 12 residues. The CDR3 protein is CASSWGGKEQYF. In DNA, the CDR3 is TGTGCCAGCAGTTGGGGGGGCAAGGAGCAGTACTTC.

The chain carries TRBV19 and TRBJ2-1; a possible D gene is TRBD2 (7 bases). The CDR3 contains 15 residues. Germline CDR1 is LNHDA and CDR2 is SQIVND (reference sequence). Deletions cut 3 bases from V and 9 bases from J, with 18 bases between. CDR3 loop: CASSIWWGGLSEQFF. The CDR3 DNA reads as TGTGCCAGTAGTATTTGGTGGGGGGGCCTCAGTGAGCAGTTCTTC.

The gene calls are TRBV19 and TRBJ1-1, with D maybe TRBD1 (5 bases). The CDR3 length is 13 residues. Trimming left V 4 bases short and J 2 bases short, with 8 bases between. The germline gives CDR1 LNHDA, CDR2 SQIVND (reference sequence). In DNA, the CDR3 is TGTGCCAGTAGTACACAGGCTAACACTGAAGCTTTCTTT. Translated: CASSTQANTEAFF.

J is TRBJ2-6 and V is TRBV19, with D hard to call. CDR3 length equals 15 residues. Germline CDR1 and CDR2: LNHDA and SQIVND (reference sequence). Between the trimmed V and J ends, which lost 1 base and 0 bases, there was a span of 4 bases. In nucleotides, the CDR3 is TGTGCCAGTAGTATAGCACACTCTGGGGCCAACGTCCTGACTTTC. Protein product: CASSIAHSGANVLTF.

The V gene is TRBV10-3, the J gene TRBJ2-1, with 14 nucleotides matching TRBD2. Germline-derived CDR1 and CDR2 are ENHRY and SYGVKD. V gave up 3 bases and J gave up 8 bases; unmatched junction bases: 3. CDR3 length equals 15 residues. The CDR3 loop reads CAISDPGLAGDEQFF. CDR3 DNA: TGTGCCATCAGTGACCCGGGACTAGCGGGGGATGAGCAGTTCTTC.

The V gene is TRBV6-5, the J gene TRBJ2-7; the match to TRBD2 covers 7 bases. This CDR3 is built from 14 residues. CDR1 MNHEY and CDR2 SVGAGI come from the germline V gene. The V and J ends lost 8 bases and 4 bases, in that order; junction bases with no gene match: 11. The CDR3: CASALGRGGYEQYF. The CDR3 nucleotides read TGTGCCAGCGCCCTAGGGAGGGGTGGGTACGAGCAGTACTTC.

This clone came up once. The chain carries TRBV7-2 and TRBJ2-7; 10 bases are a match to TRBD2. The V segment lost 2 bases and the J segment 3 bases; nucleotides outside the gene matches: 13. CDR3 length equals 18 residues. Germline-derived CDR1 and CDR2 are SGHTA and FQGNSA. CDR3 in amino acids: CASSLSSGGALLHYEQYF. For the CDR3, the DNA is TGTGCCAGCAGCTTATCGAGCGGGGGGGCTCTGCTTCACTACGAGCAGTACTTC.

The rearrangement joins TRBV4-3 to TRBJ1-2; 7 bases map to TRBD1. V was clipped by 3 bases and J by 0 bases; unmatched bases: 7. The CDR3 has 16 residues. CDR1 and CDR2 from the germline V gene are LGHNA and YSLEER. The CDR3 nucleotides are TGCGCCAGCAGCCACAACAGGGGAAACACTAACTATGGCTACACCTTC. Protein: CASSHNRGNTNYGYTF.

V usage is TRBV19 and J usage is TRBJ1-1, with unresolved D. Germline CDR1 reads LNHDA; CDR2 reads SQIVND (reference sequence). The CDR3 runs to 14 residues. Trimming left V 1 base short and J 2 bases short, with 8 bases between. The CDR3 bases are TGTGCCAGTAGTATAGTGGGCAGAAACACTGAAGCTTTCTTT. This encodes CASSIVGRNTEAFF.

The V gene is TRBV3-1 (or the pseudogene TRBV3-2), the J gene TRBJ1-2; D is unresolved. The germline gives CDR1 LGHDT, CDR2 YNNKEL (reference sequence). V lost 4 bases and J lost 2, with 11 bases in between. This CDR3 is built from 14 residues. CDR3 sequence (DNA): TGTGCCAGCAGCCGATCCCAGGAAAACTATGGCTACACCTTC. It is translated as CASSRSQENYGYTF.

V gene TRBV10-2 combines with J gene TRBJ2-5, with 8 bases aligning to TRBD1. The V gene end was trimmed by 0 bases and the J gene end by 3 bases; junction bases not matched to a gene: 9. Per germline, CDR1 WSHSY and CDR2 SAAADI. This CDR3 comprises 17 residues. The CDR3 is CASSESATGAWEETQYF. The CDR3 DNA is TGCGCCAGCAGTGAGTCGGCGACAGGGGCCTGGGAAGAGACCCAGTACTTC.

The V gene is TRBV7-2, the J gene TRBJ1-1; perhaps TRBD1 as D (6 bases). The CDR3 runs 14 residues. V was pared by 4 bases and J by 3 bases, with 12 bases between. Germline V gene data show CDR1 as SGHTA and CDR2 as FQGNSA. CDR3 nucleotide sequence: TGTGCCAGCAGCTCGCCGGGACACTACACTGAAGCTTTCTTT. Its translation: CASSSPGHYTEAFF.

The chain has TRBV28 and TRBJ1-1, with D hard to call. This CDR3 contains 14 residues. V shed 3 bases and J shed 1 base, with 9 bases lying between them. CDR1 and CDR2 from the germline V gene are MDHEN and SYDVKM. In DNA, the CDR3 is TGTGCCAGCAGTTTTGGGCAGAGGAACACTGAAGCTTTCTTT. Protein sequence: CASSFGQRNTEAFF.

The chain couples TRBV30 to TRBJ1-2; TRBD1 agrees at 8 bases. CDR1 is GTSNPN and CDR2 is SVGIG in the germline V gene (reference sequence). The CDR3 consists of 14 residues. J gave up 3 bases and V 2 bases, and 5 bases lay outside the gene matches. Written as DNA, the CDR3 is TGTGCCTGGAGTACCTACAGGGGGTACTATGGCTACACCTTC. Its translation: CAWSTYRGYYGYTF.

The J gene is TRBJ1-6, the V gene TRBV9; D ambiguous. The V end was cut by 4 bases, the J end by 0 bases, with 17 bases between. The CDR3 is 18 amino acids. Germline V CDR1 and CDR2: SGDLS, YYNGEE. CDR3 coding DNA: TGTGCCAGCAGCCCTCGGCCCAAGGCGGGCTCCTATAATTCACCCCTCCACTTT. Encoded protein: CASSPRPKAGSYNSPLHF.

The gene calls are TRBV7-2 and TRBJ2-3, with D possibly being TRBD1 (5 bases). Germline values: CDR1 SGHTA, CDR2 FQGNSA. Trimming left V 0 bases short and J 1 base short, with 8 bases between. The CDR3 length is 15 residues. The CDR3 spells CASSLAGLRTDTQYF. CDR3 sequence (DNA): TGTGCCAGCAGCTTAGCGGGGCTCCGCACAGATACGCAGTATTTT.

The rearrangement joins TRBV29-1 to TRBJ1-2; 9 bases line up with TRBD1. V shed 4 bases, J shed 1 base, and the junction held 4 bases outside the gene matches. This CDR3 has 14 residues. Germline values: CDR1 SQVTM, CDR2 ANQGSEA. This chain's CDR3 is CSVGGTGFNYGYTF. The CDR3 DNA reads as TGCAGCGTTGGGGGGACAGGGTTTAACTATGGCTACACCTTC. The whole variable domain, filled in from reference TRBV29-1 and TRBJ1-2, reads SAVISQKPSRDICQRGTSLTIQCQVDSQVTMMFWYRQQPGQSLTLIATANQGSEATYESGFVIDKFPISRPNLTFSTLTVSNMSPEDSSIYLCSVGGTGFNYGYTFGSGTRLTVV.

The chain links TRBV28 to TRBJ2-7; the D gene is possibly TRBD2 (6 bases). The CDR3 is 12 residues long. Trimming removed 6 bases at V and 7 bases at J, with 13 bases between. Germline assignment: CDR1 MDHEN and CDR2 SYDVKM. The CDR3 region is CASRGVGGEQYF. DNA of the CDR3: TGTGCCAGCAGGGGGGTGGGAGGTGAGCAGTACTTC.

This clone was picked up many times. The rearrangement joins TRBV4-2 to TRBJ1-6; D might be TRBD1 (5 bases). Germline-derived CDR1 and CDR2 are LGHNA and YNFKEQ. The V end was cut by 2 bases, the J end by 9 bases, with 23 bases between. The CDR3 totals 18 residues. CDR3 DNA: TGTGCCAGCAGCCAAAGCCTCCCTGGTTGGGGGGAGGGTTCACCCCTCCACTTT. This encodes CASSQSLPGWGEGSPLHF.

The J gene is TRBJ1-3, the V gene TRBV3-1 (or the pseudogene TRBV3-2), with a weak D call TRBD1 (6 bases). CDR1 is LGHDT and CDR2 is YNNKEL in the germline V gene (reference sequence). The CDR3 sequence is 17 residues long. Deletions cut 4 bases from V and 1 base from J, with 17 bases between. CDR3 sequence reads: CASSPLLTGYSGNTIYF. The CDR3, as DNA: TGTGCCAGCAGCCCACTACTAACAGGGTATTCTGGAAACACCATATATTTT.

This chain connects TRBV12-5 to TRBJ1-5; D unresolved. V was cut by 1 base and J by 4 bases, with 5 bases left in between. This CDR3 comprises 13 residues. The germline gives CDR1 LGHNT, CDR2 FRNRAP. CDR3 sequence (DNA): TGTGCTAGTGGTTTGGCTACTAATCAGCCCCAGCATTTT. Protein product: CASGLATNQPQHF.

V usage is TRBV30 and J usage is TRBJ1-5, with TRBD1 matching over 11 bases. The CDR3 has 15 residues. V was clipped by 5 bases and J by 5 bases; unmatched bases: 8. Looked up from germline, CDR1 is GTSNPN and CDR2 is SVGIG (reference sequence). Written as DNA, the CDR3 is TGTGCCTGGGGCTCGGGACAGGGGGTGTATCAGCCCCAGCATTTT. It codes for CAWGSGQGVYQPQHF.

The CDR3 DNA follows: TGTGCCTGGGGGACAGTCTTCTACGAGCAGTACTTC. Amino acid sequence: CAWGTVFYEQYF. This chain uses TRBV30 with TRBJ2-7, with TRBD1 matching 7 bases. The trim removed 5 bases at V and 3 bases at J, leaving 4 bases unmatched. The germline V gene encodes CDR1 GTSNPN and CDR2 SVGIG (reference sequence). This CDR3 has 12 residues.

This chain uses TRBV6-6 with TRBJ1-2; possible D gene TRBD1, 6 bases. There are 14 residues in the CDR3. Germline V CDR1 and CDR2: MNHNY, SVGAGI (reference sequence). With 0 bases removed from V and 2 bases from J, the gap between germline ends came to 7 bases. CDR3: CASSYSGQNYGYTF. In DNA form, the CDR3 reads TGTGCCAGCAGTTACTCCGGACAGAACTATGGCTACACCTTC.

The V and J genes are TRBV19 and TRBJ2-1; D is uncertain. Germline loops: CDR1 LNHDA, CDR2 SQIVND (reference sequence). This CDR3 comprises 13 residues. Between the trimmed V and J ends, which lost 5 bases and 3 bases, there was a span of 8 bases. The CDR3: CASSPRYYNEQFF. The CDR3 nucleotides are TGTGCCAGTAGTCCGAGGTACTACAATGAGCAGTTCTTC. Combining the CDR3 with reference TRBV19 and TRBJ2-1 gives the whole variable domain DGGITQSPKYLFRKEGQNVTLSCEQNLNHDAMYWYRQDPGQGLRLIYYSQIVNDFQKGDIAEGYSVSREKKESFPLTVTSAQKNPTAFYLCASSPRYYNEQFFGPGTRLTVL.

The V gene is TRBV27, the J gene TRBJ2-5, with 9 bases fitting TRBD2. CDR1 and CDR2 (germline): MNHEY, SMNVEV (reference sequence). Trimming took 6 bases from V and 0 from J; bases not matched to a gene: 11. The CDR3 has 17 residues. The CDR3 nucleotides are TGTGCCAGCAGAGTTTATTCCCTAGCGGGGTACCAAGAGACCCAGTACTTC. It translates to CASRVYSLAGYQETQYF.

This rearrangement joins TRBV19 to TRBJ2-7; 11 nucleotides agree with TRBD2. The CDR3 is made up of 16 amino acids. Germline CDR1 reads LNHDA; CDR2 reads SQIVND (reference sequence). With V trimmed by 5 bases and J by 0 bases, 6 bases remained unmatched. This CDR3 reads CASSQGTSGLSYEQYF. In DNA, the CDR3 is TGTGCCAGTAGTCAGGGGACTAGCGGCCTCTCCTACGAGCAGTACTTC.

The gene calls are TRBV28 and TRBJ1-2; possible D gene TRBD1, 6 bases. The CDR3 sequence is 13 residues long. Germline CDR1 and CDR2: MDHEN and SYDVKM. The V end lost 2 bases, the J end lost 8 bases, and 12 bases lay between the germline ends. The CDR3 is CASSLAQGRGYTF. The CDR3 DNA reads TGTGCCAGCAGTTTAGCACAGGGTCGGGGCTACACCTTC.